This is a list of T cell receptor beta chains from one sample in a study of cytomegalovirus exposure and HLA in healthy donors. Sequenced by immunoSEQ multiplex PCR; TCRdb stores in-frame clones only, minus some. This table has under 250,000 clones, about 72% appearing once. The specimen sequenced was PBMCs. These receptors were taken from a male donor in good health and CMV-seronegative. Each CDR3 is given with its conserved first and last residue. Fields, in order: V gene, J gene, clone size, D gene, CDR3 DNA, CDR3 protein. The D gene is left open where the match is weak. Expanded clones get a size class; other rows say once, few or many, or leave the size out.

TRBV28	TRBJ1-5	once	.	TGTGCCAGCAGTTTGCAGGTTAGCGGTCAGCCCCAGCATTTT	CASSLQVSGQPQHF
TRBV5-1	TRBJ2-1	.	TRBD2	TGCGCCAGCAGCTTGCCTAGGACTAGCGGGAGGGCCTTTAATGAGCAGTTCTTC	CASSLPRTSGRAFNEQFF
TRBV4-1	TRBJ2-7	.	.	TGCGCCAGCAGCCAAGAACGGGGATATACCTACGAGCAGTACTTC	CASSQERGYTYEQYF
TRBV13	TRBJ2-7	.	TRBD2	TGTGCCAGCAGCTTAGGAGCGGGAGGGGTTTACGAGCAGTACTTC	CASSLGAGGVYEQYF
TRBV28	TRBJ2-7	once	TRBD2	TGTGCCAGCACTTTGGGCAGGGTTGGACTAGCGGGAGCAGAAGAGCAGTACTTC	CASTLGRVGLAGAEEQYF
TRBV6-5	TRBJ2-5	few	.	TGTGCCAGCAGTTTATATGGTAGTCAAGAGACCCAGTACTTC	CASSLYGSQETQYF
TRBV6-1	TRBJ2-7	.	.	TGTGCCAGCAGTGAAGCGGGGGCGGGCTTTATCTCCGAGCAGTACTTC	CASSEAGAGFISEQYF
TRBV2	TRBJ1-5	.	TRBD1	TGTGCCAGCAGGGGACAGGTCGTAGGCAATCAGCCCCAGCATTTT	CASRGQVVGNQPQHF
TRBV18	TRBJ1-2	.	.	TGTGCCAGCTCACCCCAGCTTCAGGGGCAGCGCTATGGCTACACCTTC	CASSPQLQGQRYGYTF
TRBV6-5	TRBJ1-3	.	.	TGTGCCAGCAGTCACGAAATCACATCTGGAAACACCATATATTTT	CASSHEITSGNTIYF
TRBV29-1	TRBJ1-4	.	.	TGCAGCGCCTCCACGGCGGGTATCTCTAATGAAAAACTGTTTTTT	CSASTAGISNEKLFF
TRBV7-2	TRBJ1-1	few	.	TGTGCCAGCAGCTTAGTCACAGGGAACACTGAAGCTTTCTTT	CASSLVTGNTEAFF
TRBV30	TRBJ1-2	few	.	TGTGCCTGGAGCTCCCCCACAGGTTTTGGCTATGGCTACACCTTC	CAWSSPTGFGYGYTF
TRBV27	TRBJ2-1	.	TRBD1	TGTGCCAGCAGTTTTAGGGGACAGGGATACAATGAGCAGTTCTTC	CASSFRGQGYNEQFF
TRBV9	TRBJ2-3	once	.	TGTGCCAGCAGCGTAGCAACAGGGAGCACAGATACGCAGTATTTT	CASSVATGSTDTQYF
TRBV30	TRBJ2-1	.	.	TGTGCCTGTAAACACCAGCGGTATAACGTTGAGCAGTTCTTC	CACKHQRYNVEQFF
TRBV6-5	TRBJ2-7	.	TRBD1	TGTGCCAGCAGTTACTCGACAGGGGGCAACGAGCAGTACTTC	CASSYSTGGNEQYF
TRBV29-1	TRBJ2-6	.	.	TGCAGCGTTGTAGGGGGATACTCTTTCTCTGGGGCCAACGTCCTGACTTTC	CSVVGGYSFSGANVLTF
TRBV7-3	TRBJ2-5	.	.	TGTGCCAGCAGCCGGCAGGGCGGTGAGACCCAGTACTTC	CASSRQGGETQYF
TRBV27	TRBJ1-1	few	TRBD1	TGTGCCAGCAGTTTAAGACAGGGGTCGAACACTGAAGCTTTCTTT	CASSLRQGSNTEAFF
TRBV2	TRBJ2-5	.	TRBD1	TGTGCCAGCGTAGGGACAGGGGAGACCCAGTACTTC	CASVGTGETQYF
TRBV7-9	TRBJ2-3	.	.	TGTGCCAGCAGCTTAAGTCGACAGCCAAACACAGATACGCAGTATTTT	CASSLSRQPNTDTQYF
TRBV27	TRBJ1-4	.	TRBD1	TGTGCCAGCAGCCGAGGACAGGGGTGGAATGAAAAACTGTTTTTT	CASSRGQGWNEKLFF
TRBV5-6	TRBJ2-7	few	.	TGTGCCAGCAGCGACGGGAGAAGTTACGAGCAGTACTTC	CASSDGRSYEQYF
TRBV5-4	TRBJ2-5	.	TRBD1	TGTGCCAGCAGCAACCGGGACAGGGTAGAGACCCAGTACTTC	CASSNRDRVETQYF
TRBV7-6	TRBJ2-1	once	TRBD2	TGTGCCAGCAAATTAGCGGGAGTGGGAAACAATGAGCAGTTCTTC	CASKLAGVGNNEQFF
TRBV21-1	TRBJ2-2	.	.	TGTGCCAGCCCGCAAGTACAGGGACTAGCGGGTGAGCTGTTTTTT	CASPQVQGLAGELFF
TRBV6-6	TRBJ1-1	.	.	TGTGCCAGCAGCTTCCGCGACGGCGGCGTCGCTGAAGCTTTCTTT	CASSFRDGGVAEAFF
TRBV5-1	TRBJ2-3	.	.	TGCGCCAGCAGCTTGATGGAGGCAGATACGCAGTATTTT	CASSLMEADTQYF
TRBV6-1	TRBJ1-5	.	TRBD1	TGTGCCAGCAGTGTTTCAGGGGGACAGCCCCAGCATTTT	CASSVSGGQPQHF
TRBV4-1	TRBJ1-1	.	.	TGCGCCAGCAGCCAAGATACGTGGGAGGGTGTCACTGAAGCTTTCTTT	CASSQDTWEGVTEAFF
TRBV11-2	TRBJ2-7	once	.	TGTGCCAGCAGCTTTGTGTCTGGACAGTCCTACGAGCAGTACTTC	CASSFVSGQSYEQYF
TRBV5-5	TRBJ2-6	few	TRBD2	TGTGCCAGCAGCCCCTTAGCGGGAGGTCCGACTGGGGCCAACGTCCTGACTTTC	CASSPLAGGPTGANVLTF
TRBV7-8	TRBJ2-1	.	TRBD1	TGTGCCAGCAGTTATAGGGGGAGGACAGGGGGGTACAATGAGCAGTTCTTC	CASSYRGRTGGYNEQFF
TRBV10-3	TRBJ1-5	.	TRBD1	TGTGCCATCAGTGTCGAAGACAGGGTTGATTATAGCAATCAGCCCCAGCATTTT	CAISVEDRVDYSNQPQHF
TRBV5-1	TRBJ2-7	.	TRBD2	TGCGCCAGCAGCTTTACTAGCGGATACGAGCAGTACTTC	CASSFTSGYEQYF
TRBV6-1	TRBJ1-5	.	.	TGTGCCAGCAGTGAAATTGCGGGGGGCAATCAGCCCCAGCATTTT	CASSEIAGGNQPQHF
TRBV7-8	TRBJ1-5	.	TRBD1	TGTGCCAGCAGCTTAAGGGGGGGACAGGGAAGGGGGGATCAGCCCCAGCATTTT	CASSLRGGQGRGDQPQHF
TRBV19	TRBJ2-7	.	TRBD1	TGTGCCAGTTCTCAAGTCCGGGACAGGGAGTCCGAGCAGTACTTC	CASSQVRDRESEQYF
TRBV5-1	TRBJ2-1	.	.	TGCGCCAGCAGCTTAGCTGGACAGGGAGGGGATGAGCAGTTCTTC	CASSLAGQGGDEQFF
TRBV4-1	TRBJ1-5	.	.	TGCGCCAGCAGCCAAGATCTGGGGCAGCCAGATCAGCCCCAGCATTTT	CASSQDLGQPDQPQHF
TRBV6-5	TRBJ2-3	.	.	TGTGCCAGCAGTTACTCGACTCCCCCCGGTGCAGATACGCAGTATTTT	CASSYSTPPGADTQYF
TRBV5-6	TRBJ2-1	.	.	TGTGCCAGCAGCTCTGACTTGTCCTCCTACAATGAGCAGTTCTTC	CASSSDLSSYNEQFF
TRBV28	TRBJ2-7	.	.	TGTGCCAGCACCCTACCCGGGGCCTACGAGCAGTACTTC	CASTLPGAYEQYF
TRBV5-1	TRBJ2-2	many	.	TGCGCCAGCAGCTTGGGCGCGGCCGCCGGGGAGCTGTTTTTT	CASSLGAAAGELFF
TRBV6-1	TRBJ1-4	.	.	TGTGCCAGCAGTGAAGCGCGGCCCGCCTCTTTGGGTGAAAAACTGTTTTTT	CASSEARPASLGEKLFF
TRBV7-2	TRBJ1-5	few	.	TGTGCCAGCAGCTTACCAGGGTTAATTCAGCCCCAGCATTTT	CASSLPGLIQPQHF
TRBV10-3	TRBJ2-2	.	.	TGTGCCATCAAGAAGGGGAGTAGCGGACTGAACACCGGGGAGCTGTTTTTT	CAIKKGSSGLNTGELFF
TRBV5-6	TRBJ1-4	.	TRBD1	TGTGCCAGCAGCCTGCCCGGGACAGAGCATGAAAAACTGTTTTTT	CASSLPGTEHEKLFF
TRBV18	TRBJ2-5	.	TRBD2	TGTGCCAGCTCACCGAACCCTAGCGGGAGGGCCGGTGAGACCCAGTACTTC	CASSPNPSGRAGETQYF
TRBV6-4	TRBJ2-1	.	.	TGTGCCAGCAGTGAAGATCACGGCTCCTACAATGAGCAGTTCTTC	CASSEDHGSYNEQFF
TRBV5-6	TRBJ2-5	.	TRBD2	TGTGCCAGCGTACGGGGGCCCTTAGCGGGAGCTATAGAGACCCAGTACTTC	CASVRGPLAGAIETQYF
TRBV21-1	TRBJ1-2	.	.	TGTGCCAGAACTGAGAGGTTAGCTAAGGGACAGGTCTATGGCTACACCTTC	CARTERLAKGQVYGYTF
TRBV11-2	TRBJ1-2	.	.	TGTGCCAGCAGCTTAGATCGAGGGACAAGCTATGGCTACACCTTC	CASSLDRGTSYGYTF
TRBV6-5	TRBJ2-7	.	TRBD1	TGTGCCAGCAGGGACAGGGCCTTGGGCTCCTACGAGCAGTACTTC	CASRDRALGSYEQYF